The 28 T cell receptor beta chains below all came from one sample that was sequenced in a study of blood T cell repertoires in COVID-19. TCRdb's table, derived via immunoSEQ multiplex PCR, lists solely in-frame clones and lacks some. The sample shows fewer than 150,000 clones, about 90% of them seen only once. Sequenced: peripheral blood. Receptors were obtained from a woman between 55 and 75 years old with acute or convalescent COVID-19.

The chain combines TRBV28 with TRBJ1-6, with TRBD1 matching 11 bases. V trimming: 7 bases; J trimming: 5 bases; junction bases outside the gene matches: 1. Per germline, CDR1 MDHEN and CDR2 SYDVKM. This CDR3 has 14 residues. CDR3 residues: CASTGQGDNSPLHF. The CDR3 nucleotides read TGTGCCAGCACGGGACAGGGGGATAATTCACCCCTCCACTTT.

The chain is built from TRBV19 and TRBJ2-5; 8 nucleotides agree with TRBD1. The junction had 9 bases not matched to a gene; V was cut back by 5 bases and J by 4 bases. This CDR3 has 15 residues. Germline CDR1 and CDR2: LNHDA and SQIVND (reference sequence). DNA of the CDR3: TGTGCCAGTAGTCCAGGGGGCGCGGGTATAGAGACCCAGTACTTC. Residues: CASSPGGAGIETQYF. Full variable domain (rest looked up from reference TRBV19 and TRBJ2-5): DGGITQSPKYLFRKEGQNVTLSCEQNLNHDAMYWYRQDPGQGLRLIYYSQIVNDFQKGDIAEGYSVSREKKESFPLTVTSAQKNPTAFYLCASSPGGAGIETQYFGPGTRLLVL.

The chain recombines TRBV6-5 with TRBJ2-1, with 12 bases matching TRBD2. Germline CDR1 reads MNHEY; CDR2 reads SVGAGI. The CDR3 runs to 15 residues. Unmatched junction bases numbered 8, after V lost 0 bases and J lost 14 bases. CDR3 in DNA: TGTGCCAGCAGTTACTCAGGGGCTAGCGGGAGGGCCGAGTTCTTC. Protein sequence: CASSYSGASGRAEFF.

CDR3 loop: CASSASPGHTEAFF. CDR3 DNA sequence: TGTGCCAGTAGTGCGTCTCCTGGACATACTGAAGCTTTCTTT. The chain employs TRBV19 and TRBJ1-1; D is possibly TRBD1 (5 bases). The CDR3 consists of 14 residues. Looked up from germline, CDR1 is LNHDA and CDR2 is SQIVND (reference sequence). V lost 5 bases and J lost 5, with 15 bases in between.

The chain employs TRBV19 and TRBJ1-1; no definite D call. This CDR3 spans 14 amino acids. Trimming left V 5 bases short and J 2 bases short, with 12 bases between. Germline CDR1 and CDR2: LNHDA and SQIVND (reference sequence). The CDR3 loop is CASSLGQINTEAFF. CDR3 nucleotides: TGTGCCAGTAGTTTAGGGCAGATAAACACTGAAGCTTTCTTT. Complete variable domain (other parts from reference TRBV19 and TRBJ1-1): DGGITQSPKYLFRKEGQNVTLSCEQNLNHDAMYWYRQDPGQGLRLIYYSQIVNDFQKGDIAEGYSVSREKKESFPLTVTSAQKNPTAFYLCASSLGQINTEAFFGQGTRLTVV.

The chain uses TRBV7-8 and TRBJ1-2; possible D gene TRBD1, 5 bases. V lost 5 bases and J lost 2, with 15 bases in between. The CDR3 has 15 residues. CDR1 and CDR2 from the germline V gene are SGHVS and FQNEAQ. For the CDR3, the DNA is TGTGCCAGCAGCGACCCTCGTGGGGGGAACTATGGCTACACCTTC. Amino acid sequence: CASSDPRGGNYGYTF.

The V call is TRBV24-1, the J call TRBJ2-3; a weak D match, TRBD2 (5 bases). V lost 3 bases, J lost 3 bases, and 12 bases lay in between. Germline CDR1 reads KGHDR; CDR2 reads SFDVKD. The CDR3 contains 15 residues. The CDR3 loop is CATSDRLAVTDTQYF. In nucleotides, the CDR3 is TGTGCCACCAGTGATCGCCTAGCAGTTACAGATACGCAGTATTTT.

This clone was detected only a few times. The chain employs TRBV11-2 and TRBJ2-3; D is ambiguous. The CDR3 extends over 11 amino acids. V dropped 6 bases and J dropped 5 bases, with 6 bases sitting between them. From germline, CDR1 is SGHAT and CDR2 FQNNGV. The CDR3 loop reads CASRLRDTQYF. DNA for the CDR3: TGTGCCAGCAGACTCCGAGATACGCAGTATTTT. Based on the CDR3 plus reference TRBV11-2 and TRBJ2-3, the full variable domain is EAGVAQSPRYKIIEKRQSVAFWCNPISGHATLYWYQQILGQGPKLLIQFQNNGVVDDSQLPKDRFSAERLKGVDSTLKIQPAKLEDSAVYLCASRLRDTQYFGPGTRLTVL.

The rearrangement links TRBV6-5 to TRBJ1-2; the D gene is possibly TRBD1 (5 bases). Germline V gene lookup returns CDR1 MNHEY and CDR2 SVGAGI. CDR3 length: 14 residues. Trimming shortened V by 7 bases and J by 1 base, and 13 bases separated the two germline ends. The CDR3 sequence: CASTILGGNYGYTF. The CDR3 DNA follows: TGTGCCAGCACTATACTGGGGGGTAACTATGGCTACACCTTC.

The chain employs TRBV5-1 and TRBJ2-7; D is ambiguous. Germline V gene data show CDR1 as SGHRS and CDR2 as YFSETQ. CDR3 size: 13 residues. Deletions cut 4 bases from V and 0 bases from J, with 8 bases between. The DNA for the CDR3 is TGCGCCAGCAGCGGTACAACCTCCTACGAGCAGTACTTC. This translates into CASSGTTSYEQYF.

The rearrangement links TRBV10-3 to TRBJ1-3; 10 bases align to TRBD1. V was clipped by 7 bases and J by 8 bases; unmatched bases: 11. The CDR3 loop spans 15 amino acids. Germline loops: CDR1 ENHRY, CDR2 SYGVKD. DNA of the CDR3: TGTGCCATCAATAGCGGACAGGGGGTCGGAGACACCATATATTTT. Its translation: CAINSGQGVGDTIYF.

The CDR3 coding sequence is TGTGCCAGCAGTCCCCAAACAGGGGGCGAGGGTACGCAGTATTTT. This encodes CASSPQTGGEGTQYF. The V and J genes are TRBV27 and TRBJ2-3; 9 bases match TRBD1. V was clipped by 5 bases and J by 8 bases; unmatched bases: 11. CDR1 is MNHEY, CDR2 SMNVEV, per germline (reference sequence). This CDR3 contains 15 residues.

The chain joins TRBV11-3 to TRBJ2-3; 7 nucleotides match TRBD1. CDR3 length: 16 residues. V lost 5 bases, J lost 0 bases, and 8 bases stayed unmatched. Germline V gives CDR1 SGHNT, CDR2 YENEEA. The CDR3 coding sequence is TGTGCCAGCAGCCCAGGCGTCAGGGGGAGCACAGATACGCAGTATTTT. Translating it yields CASSPGVRGSTDTQYF.

V usage is TRBV7-6 and J usage is TRBJ1-3; 7 positions match TRBD1. This CDR3 has 14 amino acids. Losses at the gene ends were 10 bases for V and 2 bases for J; bases not matched to a gene: 8. The germline CDR1 and CDR2 sequences are SGHVS and FNYEAQ. The CDR3 bases are TGTGCCACCCGCTTGGGGACAGCTGGAAACACCATATATTTT. It specifies CATRLGTAGNTIYF.

The CDR3 spells CASSVFDRPSNYGYTF. As DNA, the CDR3 is TGTGCCAGCAGCGTTTTCGACAGGCCCTCTAACTATGGCTACACCTTC. The chain uses TRBV9 and TRBJ1-2; weak D call: TRBD1 (6 bases). This CDR3 is built from 16 residues. Trimming left V 2 bases short and J 0 bases short, with 14 bases between. Germline V gene data show CDR1 as SGDLS and CDR2 as YYNGEE.

This chain uses TRBV11-2 with TRBJ2-1; 11 nucleotides align to TRBD1. CDR1 is SGHAT and CDR2 is FQNNGV in the germline V gene. The J segment lost 8 bases and the V segment lost 5 bases, leaving 5 bases of the junction unmatched. This CDR3 contains 14 residues. CDR3 bases: TGTGCCAGCAGCCAAAGGACAGGGGGCCATGAGCAGTTCTTC. Amino acids: CASSQRTGGHEQFF. The full variable domain, with the rest looked up from reference TRBV11-2 and TRBJ2-1, is EAGVAQSPRYKIIEKRQSVAFWCNPISGHATLYWYQQILGQGPKLLIQFQNNGVVDDSQLPKDRFSAERLKGVDSTLKIQPAKLEDSAVYLCASSQRTGGHEQFFGPGTRLTVL.

The chain has TRBV30 and TRBJ2-7; TRBD1 matches 7 bases. V shed 4 bases, J shed 3 bases, and the junction held 6 bases outside the gene matches. CDR1 and CDR2 from the germline V gene are GTSNPN and SVGIG (reference sequence). The CDR3 spans 13 residues. CDR3 residues: CAWNPTGIYEQYF. In DNA, the CDR3 is TGTGCCTGGAACCCGACAGGGATCTACGAGCAGTACTTC.

The chain carries TRBV5-1 and TRBJ2-7, with D perhaps TRBD1 (5 bases). CDR3 length: 14 residues. Germline V lookup: CDR1 SGHRS, CDR2 YFSETQ. V was pared by 0 bases and J by 3 bases, with 10 bases between. The CDR3 coding sequence is TGCGCCAGCAGCTTGGAGACAGATAGCTACGAGCAGTACTTC. Translating it yields CASSLETDSYEQYF. The complete variable domain, with remaining parts taken from reference TRBV5-1 and TRBJ2-7, reads KAGVTQTPRYLIKTRGQQVTLSCSPISGHRSVSWYQQTPGQGLQFLFEYFSETQRNKGNFPGRFSGRQFSNSRSEMNVSTLELGDSALYLCASSLETDSYEQYFGPGTRLTVT.

The gene calls are TRBV18 and TRBJ2-2; 7 bases are shared with TRBD1. The V segment lost 2 bases and the J segment 2 bases; nucleotides outside the gene matches: 8. CDR3 length: 17 amino acids. Germline V gene sequence: CDR1 KGHSH, CDR2 LQKENI. CDR3 protein: CASSPFHGQDNTGELFF. Written as DNA, the CDR3 is TGTGCCAGCTCACCATTCCACGGACAGGATAACACCGGGGAGCTGTTTTTT. The entire variable domain, with the rest obtained from reference TRBV18 and TRBJ2-2, is as follows: NAGVMQNPRHLVRRRGQEARLRCSPMKGHSHVYWYRQLPEEGLKFMVYLQKENIIDESGMPKERFSAEFPKEGPSILRIQQVVRGDSAAYFCASSPFHGQDNTGELFFGEGSRLTVL.

The chain couples TRBV9 to TRBJ1-1; 8 bases match TRBD1. The CDR3 has 14 residues. Trimming removed 0 bases from V and 8 bases from J; junction bases left unmatched: 6. CDR1 SGDLS and CDR2 YYNGEE come from the germline V gene. CDR3 coding DNA: TGTGCCAGCAGCGTAGTGGGACAGGCTTCCGAAGCTTTCTTT. Translating gives CASSVVGQASEAFF.

The chain uses TRBV4-2 and TRBJ2-1, with 9 bases aligning to TRBD2. Germline V gene lookup returns CDR1 LGHNA and CDR2 YNFKEQ. The CDR3 is 16 amino acids. The ends lost 4 bases at V and 10 bases at J; junction bases unmatched: 14. The CDR3: CASSPLSGGRAREQFF. The CDR3 region has the DNA TGTGCCAGCAGCCCCCTGTCGGGCGGGAGGGCCCGGGAGCAGTTCTTC.

In its sample, this clone was seen once. This chain joins TRBV7-8 and TRBJ1-1; D is perhaps TRBD1 (5 bases). CDR3 length: 12 amino acids. CDR1 SGHVS and CDR2 FQNEAQ come from the germline V gene. V was cut by 2 bases and J by 8 bases, with 9 bases left in between. The CDR3 spells CASSLMGGEAFF. The CDR3, as DNA: TGTGCCAGCAGCTTAATGGGGGGGGAAGCTTTCTTT.

This clone was seen once. The chain recombines TRBV5-6 with TRBJ1-1; a possible D gene is TRBD1 (5 bases). CDR1 is SGHDT and CDR2 is YYEEEE in the germline V gene. This CDR3 spans 13 amino acids. The V gene lost 1 base and the J gene lost 7 bases, with 11 bases spanning the gap. CDR3 amino acids: CASSLTGDFEAFF. DNA for the CDR3: TGTGCCAGCAGCTTGACAGGCGATTTTGAAGCTTTCTTT.

The J gene is TRBJ2-7, the V gene TRBV5-1; D might be TRBD1 (5 bases). This CDR3 has 13 residues. Germline CDR1 and CDR2: SGHRS and YFSETQ. Trimming left V 1 base short and J 3 bases short, with 8 bases between. This CDR3 reads CASSLNQGYEQYF. The DNA of the CDR3 is TGCGCCAGCAGCTTGAACCAGGGCTACGAGCAGTACTTC.

The chain employs TRBV19 and TRBJ2-3; 10 nucleotides align to TRBD2. There are 17 residues in the CDR3. V lost 2 bases and J lost 8; bases outside the gene matches: 13. The V gene's germline CDR1 is LNHDA and CDR2 SQIVND (reference sequence). The CDR3 here is CASSITPLAGSKGTQYF. The CDR3 DNA sequence: TGTGCCAGTAGTATAACCCCACTAGCGGGGTCGAAGGGTACGCAGTATTTT.

The gene calls are TRBV27 and TRBJ2-1, with 11 bases identical to TRBD2. The CDR3 consists of 19 residues. V dropped 5 bases and J dropped 0; count of bases not matched to a gene: 12. The germline gives CDR1 MNHEY, CDR2 SMNVEV (reference sequence). The CDR3 nucleotides read TGTGCCAGCAGTCGTAAACTAGCGGGAGATTTGAACTCCTACAATGAGCAGTTCTTC. Translation: CASSRKLAGDLNSYNEQFF.

The genes are TRBV6-4 and TRBJ1-1, with 8 positions matching TRBD1. Trimming removed 2 bases from V and 3 bases from J; junction bases left unmatched: 2. This CDR3 region has 14 residues. The germline CDR1 and CDR2 sequences are MRHNA and SNTAGT. The CDR3, as DNA: TGTGCCAGCAGTGACCCGGGACAGGACACTGAAGCTTTCTTT. Translated: CASSDPGQDTEAFF.

The chain couples TRBV28 to TRBJ1-1; TRBD1 matches 7 bases. Germline CDR1 is MDHEN and CDR2 is SYDVKM. V dropped 6 bases and J dropped 2; count of bases not matched to a gene: 9. CDR3 length: 15 amino acids. Here the CDR3 reads CASSRGGGDNTEAFF. The CDR3 DNA follows: TGTGCCAGCAGCCGAGGAGGGGGCGATAACACTGAAGCTTTCTTT. The full variable domain, with the rest looked up from reference TRBV28 and TRBJ1-1, is DVKVTQSSRYLVKRTGEKVFLECVQDMDHENMFWYRQDPGLGLRLIYFSYDVKMKEKGDIPEGYSVSREKKERFSLILESASTNQTSMYLCASSRGGGDNTEAFFGQGTRLTVV.